These T cell receptor beta chains were read from a single sample in a study of blood T cell repertoires in COVID-19. Libraries were prepared by immunoSEQ multiplex PCR; TCRdb keeps only in-frame clonotypes and omits some of them. The table includes 3,200 or so clones, 90% to 95% detected once. The specimen was peripheral blood. These receptor sequences come from a human donor in a cohort sampled during active COVID-19. Each CDR3 is given with its conserved first and last residue. Fields, in order: V gene, clone size, D gene, J gene, CDR3 DNA, CDR3 protein. The D gene is left open where the match is weak. Only some rows state a clone size, as once, few, many or a class for expanded clones.

v_call: TRBV24-1
clone_size: NA
d_call: TRBD1
j_call: TRBJ1-2
cdr3_nt: TGTGCCACCAGCCGAAGGACAGGCTATGGCTACACCTTC
cdr3_aa: CATSRRTGYGYTF

v_call: TRBV7-2
clone_size: NA
d_call: NA
j_call: TRBJ2-3
cdr3_nt: TGTGCCAGCAGCTCACGGGACTCCCTAAACCAGCAGTATTTT
cdr3_aa: CASSSRDSLNQQYF

v_call: TRBV10-3
clone_size: NA
d_call: TRBD1
j_call: TRBJ2-7
cdr3_nt: TGTGCCAGCGAGTCGGACAGGGGTTTTTACGAGCAGTACTTC
cdr3_aa: CASESDRGFYEQYF

v_call: TRBV18
clone_size: NA
d_call: NA
j_call: TRBJ2-6
cdr3_nt: TGTGCCAGCTCACCACCAGCGTCTGGGGCCAACGTCCTGACTTTC
cdr3_aa: CASSPPASGANVLTF

v_call: TRBV2
clone_size: NA
d_call: NA
j_call: TRBJ1-5
cdr3_nt: TGTGCCAGCAGGAAAGACACTAGCAATCAGCCCCAGCATTTT
cdr3_aa: CASRKDTSNQPQHF

v_call: TRBV18
clone_size: NA
d_call: TRBD1
j_call: TRBJ1-2
cdr3_nt: TGTGCCAGCTCACCAGAGGGGACAGGGGGGACCTCTAACTATGGCTACACCTTC
cdr3_aa: CASSPEGTGGTSNYGYTF

v_call: TRBV10-2
clone_size: NA
d_call: TRBD1
j_call: TRBJ1-2
cdr3_nt: TGCGCCAGCAGTGAGTCGCAGGGGGCCGGTGGCTACACCTTC
cdr3_aa: CASSESQGAGGYTF

v_call: TRBV6-4
clone_size: NA
d_call: TRBD2
j_call: TRBJ2-7
cdr3_nt: TGTGCCAGCAGTGACGGGGACTACTACTACGAGCAGTACTTC
cdr3_aa: CASSDGDYYYEQYF

v_call: TRBV19
clone_size: once
d_call: TRBD2
j_call: TRBJ2-7
cdr3_nt: TGTGCCAGCTACGGCTCCGGGACTAGCGGGACGACCTACGAGCAGTACTTC
cdr3_aa: CASYGSGTSGTTYEQYF

v_call: TRBV12-3/TRBV12-4
clone_size: NA
d_call: TRBD1
j_call: TRBJ1-4
cdr3_nt: TGTGCCACCTCGGGACAGGGGAATGAAAAACTGTTTTTT
cdr3_aa: CATSGQGNEKLFF

v_call: TRBV27
clone_size: NA
d_call: TRBD1
j_call: TRBJ2-7
cdr3_nt: TGTGCCAGCAGCCGAACAGGGGGCGGCTACGAGCAGTACTTC
cdr3_aa: CASSRTGGGYEQYF

v_call: TRBV7-2
clone_size: once
d_call: TRBD1
j_call: TRBJ2-1
cdr3_nt: TGTGCCAGCAGCTATGGACAGGGCTCGTACAATGAGCAGTTCTTC
cdr3_aa: CASSYGQGSYNEQFF

v_call: TRBV6-1
clone_size: NA
d_call: NA
j_call: TRBJ2-1
cdr3_nt: TGTGCCAGCAGTGAAGACCTACGGAGCTCCTACAATGAGCAGTTCTTC
cdr3_aa: CASSEDLRSSYNEQFF

v_call: TRBV9
clone_size: NA
d_call: NA
j_call: TRBJ2-7
cdr3_nt: TGTGCCAGCAGCGTAGGAGGAGGGGTCAGCTACGAGCAGTACTTC
cdr3_aa: CASSVGGGVSYEQYF

v_call: TRBV4-3
clone_size: NA
d_call: TRBD1
j_call: TRBJ2-3
cdr3_nt: TGCGCCAGCAGCCAAGACCCGGGACAGCCGTCAGATACGCAGTATTTT
cdr3_aa: CASSQDPGQPSDTQYF

v_call: TRBV7-9
clone_size: NA
d_call: TRBD1
j_call: TRBJ2-1
cdr3_nt: TGTGCCAGCAGCTTGGGACAGACCCTCAATGAGCAGTTCTTC
cdr3_aa: CASSLGQTLNEQFF

v_call: TRBV11-2
clone_size: NA
d_call: TRBD2
j_call: TRBJ2-7
cdr3_nt: TGTGCCAGCAGCCCGGGGGGTGGTCCGTGGGAGCAGTACTTC
cdr3_aa: CASSPGGGPWEQYF

v_call: TRBV6-6
clone_size: NA
d_call: NA
j_call: TRBJ2-1
cdr3_nt: TGTGCCAGCAGCGTAGGCGGGGGCCATGAGCAGTTCTTC
cdr3_aa: CASSVGGGHEQFF